This T cell receptor beta chain appears in the sequencing data of a study of OX40 agonist ivuxolimab in advanced cancers. General observations from the study: Researchers report that CD8+ T cells had, on average, more expanded clones than CD4+.

The germline gives CDR1 SGHKS, CDR2 YYEKEE (reference sequence). CDR3 length equals 15 residues. The trim removed 0 bases at V and 1 base at J, leaving 3 bases unmatched. This table comes from immunoSEQ multiplex PCR, and its TCRdb copy is limited to in-frame clones, with some not included. The sample includes about 26,000 clones, about 70% of them seen just once. This clone was observed a single time. Its antigen is still unknown. This sequence joins TRBV5-5 and TRBJ1-1, with 7 bases lining up with TRBD1. The sequence was collected from an adult with an advanced solid tumor such as melanoma, head and neck, liver or kidney cancer. Specimen: CD4+ or CD8+ T cells sorted from blood, collected in a trial of the OX40 agonist ivuxolimab. In nucleotides, the CDR3 is TGTGCCAGCAGCTTGGGCGGGACAGCGAACACTGAAGCTTTCTTT. Protein: CASSLGGTANTEAFF.